These 21 T cell receptor beta chains originate from one sample sequenced in a study of T cell responses to AZD1222 COVID-19 vaccine. Data came from immunoSEQ multiplex PCR; TCRdb stores just in-frame clones and leaves some out. The sample consists of 150,000 to 200,000 clones, 75% to 95% of them appearing once. This specimen consisted of peripheral blood, obtained on day 0 of AZD1222 vaccination. These receptors originate from an adult in good health.

This clone has only one observation. The gene calls are TRBV18 and TRBJ2-7; 8 bases line up with TRBD1. This CDR3 has 15 amino acids. Unmatched junction bases numbered 9, after V lost 3 bases and J lost 5 bases. Germline lookup yields CDR1 KGHSH and CDR2 LQKENI. The CDR3 DNA follows: TGTGCCAGCTCACCGAGTTCGACAGGGGCCCACGAGCAGTACTTC. This translates into CASSPSSTGAHEQYF.

V and J are TRBV19 and TRBJ1-3; a weak D match, TRBD1 (5 bases). Germline V lookup: CDR1 LNHDA, CDR2 SQIVND (reference sequence). V was clipped by 4 bases and J by 0 bases, with 13 bases between them. The CDR3 length is 16 residues. CDR3 loop: CASSTGLASSGNTIYF. The CDR3 DNA reads as TGTGCCAGTAGTACGGGACTGGCGAGCTCTGGAAACACCATATATTTT.

The V and J genes are TRBV5-1 and TRBJ1-2; no clear D. Trimming removed 0 bases at V and 5 bases at J, with 11 bases between. This CDR3 comprises 14 residues. CDR1 is SGHRS, CDR2 YFSETQ, per germline. The CDR3 DNA reads TGCGCCAGCAGCTTGGACCAATTGGGTTATGGCTACACCTTC. This translates into CASSLDQLGYGYTF.

As for this clone: Germline and junction disagree at one end, which may indicate a read error. The chain combines TRBV9 with TRBJ1-1, with D possibly being TRBD1 (6 bases). The CDR3 has 13 residues. Germline lookup yields CDR1 SGDLS and CDR2 YYNGEE. The CDR3 here is CASVPQGGGQLLF. The CDR3 DNA follows: TGTGCCAGCGTCCCACAAGGGGGGGGCCAACTTCTCTTT. The full variable domain, its missing parts supplied by reference TRBV9 and TRBJ1-1, is DSGVTQTPKHLITATGQRVTLRCSPRSGDLSVYWYQQSLDQGLQFLIQYYNGEERAKGNILERFSAQQFPDLHSELNLSSLELGDSALYFCASVPQGGGQLLFGQGTRLTVV.

The rearrangement uses TRBV10-3 and TRBJ2-7; D may be TRBD2 (7 bases). V was trimmed by 2 bases and J by 6 bases, leaving 11 bases between them. The CDR3 runs 13 residues. Germline V gene data show CDR1 as ENHRY and CDR2 as SYGVKD. CDR3 loop: CAISEPGGSEQYF. CDR3 DNA sequence: TGTGCCATCAGTGAGCCGGGGGGCTCCGAGCAGTACTTC.

The rearrangement uses TRBV13 and TRBJ1-1; D uncertain. Per the germline V gene, CDR1 is PRHDT and CDR2 is FYEKMQ (reference sequence). The CDR3 covers 13 residues. Trimming removed 1 base at V and 1 base at J, with 4 bases between. CDR3 region: CASSLDRNTEAFF. CDR3 in DNA: TGTGCCAGCAGCTTAGACAGGAACACTGAAGCTTTCTTT.

This chain connects TRBV23-1 to TRBJ1-5; 8 bases fit TRBD1. TRBV23-1 is annotated as an ORF whose role is uncertain. This CDR3 is 15 amino acids long. V shed 3 bases, J shed 5 bases, and the junction held 6 bases outside the gene matches. The CDR3 sequence is CASSQRTGKDQPQHF. Here the CDR3 DNA reads TGCGCCAGCAGTCAGCGGACAGGGAAGGATCAGCCCCAGCATTTT.

This sequence joins TRBV11-3 and TRBJ2-2; D remains ambiguous. Trimming took off 0 bases at V and 2 bases at J, with 4 bases between the two ends. The length of the CDR3 is 14 residues. Germline CDR1 reads SGHNT; CDR2 reads YENEEA. In nucleotides, the CDR3 is TGTGCCAGCAGCTTAGACACCAACACCGGGGAGCTGTTTTTT. Its protein product is CASSLDTNTGELFF. The variable domain in full, with the rest retrieved from reference TRBV11-3 and TRBJ2-2, is EAGVVQSPRYKIIEKKQPVAFWCNPISGHNTLYWYLQNLGQGPELLIRYENEEAVDDSQLPKDRFSAERLKGVDSTLKIQPAELGDSAVYLCASSLDTNTGELFFGEGSRLTVL.

This chain links TRBV7-9 with TRBJ1-4; 8 bases align to TRBD1. This CDR3 is 15 amino acids long. Per germline, CDR1 SEHNR and CDR2 FQNEAQ (reference sequence). J lost 7 bases, V lost 5 bases, and 9 bases had no gene match. As DNA, the CDR3 is TGTGCCAGCAGCCCCGACAGGGGTTCTAGTGAAAAACTGTTTTTT. Its translation is CASSPDRGSSEKLFF.

V is TRBV6-2 or TRBV6-3 and J is TRBJ2-5; 7 bases map to TRBD1. This CDR3 comprises 14 residues. With V trimmed by 7 bases and J by 2 bases, 7 bases remained unmatched. Per the germline V gene, CDR1 is MNHEY and CDR2 is SVGEGT. The CDR3 reads CASTPRTGQETQYF. Written as DNA, the CDR3 is TGTGCCAGCACCCCCCGGACAGGACAAGAGACCCAGTACTTC.

Here the CDR3 DNA reads TGTGCCAGCAGCGTAGGGGGACTAGCGGTTAGCACAGATACGCAGTATTTT. Translated: CASSVGGLAVSTDTQYF. The rearrangement joins TRBV9 to TRBJ2-3; TRBD2 matches at 11 bases. The CDR3 contains 17 residues. CDR1 and CDR2 from the germline V gene are SGDLS and YYNGEE. With 0 bases clipped from V and 0 bases from J, the junction kept 3 bases outside the gene matches.

Concerning this clone: At the DNA level, this CDR3 is encoded by other sequences in the same sample as well. V usage is TRBV12-3 or TRBV12-4 and J usage is TRBJ2-7; no clear D. Between the trimmed V and J ends, which lost 6 bases and 0 bases, there was a span of 6 bases. The CDR3 is made up of 12 amino acids. The CDR3 here is CASSPSSYEQYF. CDR3 bases: TGTGCCAGCAGCCCTAGCTCCTACGAGCAGTACTTC.

This chain joins TRBV4-2 and TRBJ2-7; tentatively, D is TRBD2 (6 bases). Looked up from germline, CDR1 is LGHNA and CDR2 is YNFKEQ. The CDR3 runs to 15 residues. V gave up 0 bases and J gave up 4 bases, with 13 bases separating them. The CDR3 coding sequence is TGTGCCAGCAGCCAAGATAGGGACGGGGGATACGAGCAGTACTTC. Its translation is CASSQDRDGGYEQYF.

V gene TRBV7-9 combines with J gene TRBJ2-1; maybe TRBD2 (5 bases). Germline lookup yields CDR1 SEHNR and CDR2 FQNEAQ (reference sequence). V was cut by 1 base and J by 6 bases, with 10 bases left in between. The CDR3 is 14 residues long. This CDR3 reads CASSLEGLANEQFF. Here the CDR3 DNA reads TGTGCCAGCAGCTTAGAAGGACTTGCCAATGAGCAGTTCTTC. Using reference TRBV7-9 and TRBJ2-1 for the parts outside the CDR3, the full variable domain is DTGVSQNPRHKITKRGQNVTFRCDPISEHNRLYWYRQTLGQGPEFLTYFQNEAQLEKSRLLSDRFSAERPKGSFSTLEIQRTEQGDSAMYLCASSLEGLANEQFFGPGTRLTVL.

The V gene is TRBV5-1, the J gene TRBJ2-3; 7 nucleotides align to TRBD2. Trimming cost V 7 bases and J 4 bases; bases outside gene matches: 3. Germline assignment: CDR1 SGHRS and CDR2 YFSETQ. The CDR3 loop spans 12 amino acids. This chain's CDR3 is CASYGGSDTQYF. The CDR3 DNA reads as TGCGCCAGCTACGGGGGGTCAGATACGCAGTATTTT. Using reference TRBV5-1 and TRBJ2-3 for the parts outside the CDR3, the full variable domain is KAGVTQTPRYLIKTRGQQVTLSCSPISGHRSVSWYQQTPGQGLQFLFEYFSETQRNKGNFPGRFSGRQFSNSRSEMNVSTLELGDSALYLCASYGGSDTQYFGPGTRLTVL.

This clone was seen once. The chain carries TRBV6-5 and TRBJ1-2; tentative D call: TRBD1 (6 bases). Germline lookup yields CDR1 MNHEY and CDR2 SVGAGI. There are 16 residues in the CDR3. V was trimmed by 2 bases and J by 10 bases, leaving 23 bases between them. The CDR3 sequence: CASSYRPGENFDPYTF. CDR3 DNA sequence: TGTGCCAGCAGTTACCGGCCAGGGGAGAATTTTGATCCCTACACCTTC.

This clone was seen more than once but under ten times. Distinct nucleotide sequences in the sample also encode this CDR3. The V call is TRBV11-2, the J call TRBJ1-3; D is ambiguous. This CDR3 is built from 13 residues. Per the germline V gene, CDR1 is SGHAT and CDR2 is FQNNGV. Trimming shortened V by 0 bases and J by 3 bases, and 3 bases separated the two germline ends. The CDR3 reads CASSLESGNTIYF. The CDR3 DNA follows: TGTGCCAGCAGCTTAGAGAGTGGAAACACCATATATTTT.

The rearrangement joins TRBV4-2 to TRBJ1-1; TRBD1 matches at 9 bases. CDR1 and CDR2 (germline): LGHNA, YNFKEQ. V was clipped by 4 bases and J by 4 bases; unmatched bases: 10. There are 16 residues in the CDR3. As DNA, the CDR3 is TGTGCCAGCAGCCGCACAGGGGGCGCGGGTGGCACTGAAGCTTTCTTT. Translating gives CASSRTGGAGGTEAFF.

The genes are TRBV5-1 and TRBJ2-3, with 12 nucleotides matching TRBD2. Germline V lookup: CDR1 SGHRS, CDR2 YFSETQ. V lost 2 bases, J lost 4 bases, and 5 bases stayed unmatched. This CDR3 is built from 16 residues. CDR3 in amino acids: CASSLGTSGLADTQYF. The CDR3 coding sequence is TGCGCCAGCAGCTTAGGGACTAGCGGGTTGGCAGATACGCAGTATTTT.

The V gene is TRBV11-3, the J gene TRBJ2-1; no clear D gene. Germline CDR1 is SGHNT and CDR2 is YENEEA. This CDR3 has 14 amino acids. V lost 0 bases, J lost 5 bases, and 8 bases lay in between. CDR3 sequence: CASSLEGRNNEQFF. In nucleotides, the CDR3 is TGTGCCAGCAGCTTAGAGGGCAGAAACAATGAGCAGTTCTTC.

The V call is TRBV9, the J call TRBJ1-2; tentative D call: TRBD1 (5 bases). The CDR3 is made up of 17 amino acids. V was shortened by 0 bases and J by 8 bases, with 23 bases between the two germline ends. Germline values: CDR1 SGDLS, CDR2 YYNGEE. The DNA of the CDR3 is TGTGCCAGCAGCGTAGAAGGGGCGGCCAGCTCCTCGTTCGGCTACACCTTC. Translating it yields CASSVEGAASSSFGYTF. The full variable domain, with the rest looked up from reference TRBV9 and TRBJ1-2, is DSGVTQTPKHLITATGQRVTLRCSPRSGDLSVYWYQQSLDQGLQFLIQYYNGEERAKGNILERFSAQQFPDLHSELNLSSLELGDSALYFCASSVEGAASSSFGYTFGSGTRLTVV.